Described below is a single T cell receptor beta chain sequence and its context. No antigen is known for it. TCRdb redid the calling of the RT-PCR reads with MiXCR, one entry per CDR3 protein. This sample yields about 520,000 distinct CDR3 sequences, of which roughly 23% are seen a single time; about 1.9% belongs to the top ten. The germline gives CDR1 MDHEN, CDR2 SYDVKM. This CDR3 has 13 amino acids. With 5 bases removed from V and 4 bases from J, the gap between germline ends came to 11 bases. The data derive from a study of response to subunit inactivated influenza vaccine. The study, taken as a whole, reports: Few new T cells, the authors suggested, are recruited by each seasonal influenza vaccination.

This specimen was CD4+ T cells sorted from PBMCs, taken 4 to 6 days after vaccination. The V gene is TRBV28, the J gene TRBJ1-2; D gene unclear. The receptor's source is a man over 45 who received an inactivated influenza vaccine. In nucleotides, the CDR3 is TGTGCCAGCAGTGCCTGGGCCGGCTATGGCTACACCTTC. Translation: CASSAWAGYGYTF.